This T cell receptor (beta chain) was sequenced in a study of Tregs in tolerant kidney transplant recipients. This clone turned up a few times. No antigen is known for it. Overall study results and limits: Tregs expanded with activated donor B cells seemed most donor-specific. Few patients were studied, so findings need validation in larger groups.

This CDR3 has 17 residues. Germline V CDR1 and CDR2: MGHRA, YSYEKL. The ends lost 2 bases at V and 3 bases at J; junction bases unmatched: 12. Only in-frame clones appear in the TCRdb table, and some are missing; sequencing was by immunoSEQ multiplex PCR. The data hold hundreds of thousands of clones, with roughly 80% observed a single time. This receptor was taken from a human donor in good health. Sequencing input: CD4+ T cells from blood. The gene calls are TRBV4-1 and TRBJ2-7, with TRBD1 matching over 8 bases. As DNA, the CDR3 is TGCGCCAGCAGCCAAAGTCCCCTCGGACAGGGCGGCTACGAGCAGTACTTC. Protein product: CASSQSPLGQGGYEQYF.